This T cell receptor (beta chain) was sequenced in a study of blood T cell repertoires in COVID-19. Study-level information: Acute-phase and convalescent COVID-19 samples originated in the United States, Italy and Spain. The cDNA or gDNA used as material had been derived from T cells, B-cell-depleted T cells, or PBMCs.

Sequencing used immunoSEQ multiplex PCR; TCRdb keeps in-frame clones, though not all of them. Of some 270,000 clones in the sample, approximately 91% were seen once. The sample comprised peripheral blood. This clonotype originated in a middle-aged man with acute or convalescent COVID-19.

The DNA of the CDR3 is TGCGCCAGCAGCCAAAAACAGAACACTGAAGCTTTCTTT. Its protein is CASSQKQNTEAFF. The genes are TRBV4-1 and TRBJ1-1, with D hard to call. This CDR3 has 13 residues. V lost 2 bases and J 1 base, leaving 5 bases between the germline ends. Germline CDR1 and CDR2: MGHRA and YSYEKL.